These 21 T cell receptor beta chains were all obtained from the same sample, sequenced in a study of cytomegalovirus exposure and HLA in healthy donors. 60 Vbeta and 13 Jbeta primers were used in PCR. Using immunoSEQ multiplex PCR, the repertoire was profiled, and TCRdb retains in-frame clones only, with some absent. The sample has 60,000 to 65,000 clones; more than 75% are singletons. Sequenced material: PBMCs. These receptor sequences come from a man between 18 and 35 years old in good health and CMV-seronegative.

The chain uses TRBV11-3 and TRBJ2-5, with D possibly TRBD1 on 6 matching bases. The germline V and J ends were trimmed by 7 bases and 5 bases, with 23 bases remaining between them. The CDR3 sequence is 16 residues long. Germline CDR1 is SGHNT and CDR2 is YENEEA. The CDR3 DNA follows: TGTGCCAGCACCTCACTAACAGCGGACCAGGGGGAGACCCAGTACTTC. This encodes CASTSLTADQGETQYF.

This clone was counted a few times. The V call is TRBV10-2, the J call TRBJ2-1, with a possible D match to TRBD2 (5 bases). Germline CDR1 is WSHSY and CDR2 is SAAADI. V lost 4 bases and J 0 bases, leaving 7 bases between the germline ends. The length of the CDR3 is 14 residues. CDR3 nucleotide sequence: TGCGCCAGCAGTGTAGGGAGCTCCTACAATGAGCAGTTCTTC. This encodes CASSVGSSYNEQFF.

This clone was seen once. The chain joins TRBV25-1 to TRBJ1-5; D may be TRBD1 (6 bases). CDR3 length: 15 residues. Germline CDR1 reads MGHDK; CDR2 reads SYGVNS. The V and J ends lost 3 bases and 4 bases respectively, with 13 bases between them. The CDR3 spells CASSEGAGPNQPQHF. DNA for the CDR3: TGTGCCAGCAGTGAGGGGGCAGGGCCAAATCAGCCCCAGCATTTT. Full variable domain (rest looked up from reference TRBV25-1 and TRBJ1-5): EADIYQTPRYLVIGTGKKITLECSQTMGHDKMYWYQQDPGMELHLIHYSYGVNSTEKGDLSSESTVSRIRTEHFPLTLESARPSHTSQYLCASSEGAGPNQPQHFGDGTRLSIL.

The rearrangement links TRBV10-3 to TRBJ2-5; 7 nucleotides align to TRBD2. Germline values: CDR1 ENHRY, CDR2 SYGVKD. V shed 4 bases, J shed 5 bases, and the junction held 10 bases outside the gene matches. CDR3 length: 15 residues. Here the CDR3 DNA reads TGTGCCATCAGTGGGGGACTATCGCCTAGGGAGACCCAGTACTTC. Amino acids: CAISGGLSPRETQYF.

The chain employs TRBV6-1 and TRBJ1-1; D possibly corresponds to TRBD1 (6 bases). The V gene's germline CDR1 is MNHNS and CDR2 SASEGT. CDR3 length: 15 residues. V shed 5 bases and J shed 5 bases, with 18 bases lying between them. The CDR3 is CASSLNRDGKTEAFF. Written as DNA, the CDR3 is TGTGCCAGCAGTTTGAACAGGGACGGGAAAACTGAAGCTTTCTTT.

The chain combines TRBV9 with TRBJ2-1; 9 bases align to TRBD1. The CDR3 length is 16 residues. CDR1 and CDR2 from the germline V gene are SGDLS and YYNGEE. The J segment lost 8 bases and the V segment lost 4 bases, leaving 13 bases of the junction unmatched. Here the CDR3 DNA reads TGTGCCAGCAGCTCCTCCCCGGGACAGGGAGAAGATGAGCAGTTCTTC. Amino acid sequence: CASSSSPGQGEDEQFF.

This clone has a single count. The J gene is TRBJ2-3, the V gene TRBV10-3, with 12 positions matching TRBD2. V dropped 7 bases and J dropped 6; count of bases not matched to a gene: 8. This CDR3 is built from 15 residues. Germline V gene lookup returns CDR1 ENHRY and CDR2 SYGVKD. CDR3 sequence: CAIKRTSGEGDTQYF. The CDR3 nucleotides read TGTGCCATCAAGAGGACTAGCGGGGAGGGGGATACGCAGTATTTT.

The table lists this clone with a count of one. V usage is TRBV5-4 and J usage is TRBJ2-5; 9 nucleotides align to TRBD2. From germline, CDR1 is SGHNT and CDR2 YYREEE (reference sequence). Trimming removed 3 bases from V and 5 bases from J; junction bases left unmatched: 14. The CDR3 consists of 17 residues. The CDR3 here is CASSSSGGSGGTETQYF. CDR3 bases: TGTGCCAGCAGCTCCTCCGGGGGTAGCGGGGGTACTGAGACCCAGTACTTC. The variable domain in full, completed from reference TRBV5-4 and TRBJ2-5, reads ETGVTQSPTHLIKTRGQQVTLRCSSQSGHNTVSWYQQALGQGPQFIFQYYREEENGRGNFPPRFSGLQFPNYSSELNVNALELDDSALYLCASSSSGGSGGTETQYFGPGTRLLVL.

This rearrangement joins TRBV20-1 to TRBJ2-2; D is perhaps TRBD1 (6 bases). This CDR3 is built from 11 residues. CDR1 is DFQATT, CDR2 SNEGSKA, per germline (reference sequence). Trimming took off 6 bases at V and 6 bases at J, with 8 bases between the two ends. CDR3 sequence (DNA): TGCAGTGCGCAGGGGTCCGGGGAGCTGTTTTTT. Protein sequence: CSAQGSGELFF.

The chain combines TRBV5-6 with TRBJ2-7, with TRBD1 matching over 7 bases. CDR3 length equals 16 residues. V shed 6 bases, J shed 0 bases, and the junction held 12 bases outside the gene matches. Germline values: CDR1 SGHDT, CDR2 YYEEEE. The DNA for the CDR3 is TGTGCCAGCACCTTCGGGCCCGGGACAGTCTCCTACGAGCAGTACTTC. This gives the protein CASTFGPGTVSYEQYF.

This rearrangement joins TRBV6-5 to TRBJ1-5; 7 bases agree with TRBD1. The CDR3 sequence is 13 residues long. V was pared by 2 bases and J by 5 bases, with 0 bases of the junction left unmatched. Germline-derived CDR1 and CDR2 are MNHEY and SVGAGI. The CDR3 loop is CASSYTGDQPQHF. CDR3 sequence (DNA): TGTGCCAGCAGTTACACAGGGGATCAGCCCCAGCATTTT.

V usage is TRBV5-1 and J usage is TRBJ2-3; 10 bases line up with TRBD1. The J segment lost 3 bases and the V segment lost 4 bases, leaving 2 bases of the junction unmatched. This CDR3 is built from 14 residues. The germline V gene has CDR1 SGHRS and CDR2 YFSETQ. CDR3 coding DNA: TGCGCCAGCAGCCCGGGACAGGGGACAGATACGCAGTATTTT. Translated, it gives CASSPGQGTDTQYF.

Notes on this clone: Other DNA variants within this sample encode the same CDR3. The gene calls are TRBV10-2 and TRBJ1-1, with D possibly TRBD1 on 5 matching bases. Per the germline V gene, CDR1 is WSHSY and CDR2 is SAAADI. V was clipped by 6 bases and J by 5 bases, with 16 bases between them. The CDR3 extends over 14 amino acids. CDR3 DNA sequence: TGCGCCAGCAGCCCCACCGTGGGGGGGACTGAAGCTTTCTTT. Translated: CASSPTVGGTEAFF.

Comment on this clone: Mismatch with germline at one junction end may stem from a read error. The chain uses TRBV28 and TRBJ2-7; D is perhaps TRBD1 (6 bases). Germline lookup yields CDR1 MDHEN and CDR2 SYDVKM. This CDR3 is 13 amino acids long. Here the CDR3 DNA reads TGTGCCAGCAGTTCCGGGACCAACAGGGACCGACGCTTC. This codes for CASSSGTNRDRRF.

The chain links TRBV7-9 to TRBJ2-7; TRBD1 agrees at 7 bases. Germline V gene sequence: CDR1 SEHNR, CDR2 FQNEAQ (reference sequence). The CDR3 runs to 14 residues. V lost 5 bases, J lost 5 bases, and 9 bases stayed unmatched. In DNA, the CDR3 is TGTGCCAGCAGCCTGGCGACAGGGACAGACGAGCAGTACTTC. Protein: CASSLATGTDEQYF.

The V and J genes are TRBV25-1 and TRBJ2-3, with 8 nucleotides matching TRBD2. The trim removed 1 base at V and 4 bases at J, leaving 7 bases unmatched. Per the germline V gene, CDR1 is MGHDK and CDR2 is SYGVNS. This CDR3 comprises 16 residues. The CDR3 sequence is CASSESTRGEADTQYF. The DNA of the CDR3 is TGTGCCAGCAGTGAATCGACGCGGGGGGAGGCAGATACGCAGTATTTT.

The rearrangement links TRBV18 to TRBJ2-7, with D tentatively TRBD1 (6 bases). The V end lost 2 bases, the J end lost 3 bases, and 14 bases lay between the germline ends. Germline V gene sequence: CDR1 KGHSH, CDR2 LQKENI. This CDR3 comprises 15 residues. The CDR3 protein is CASSPRGNLDYEQYF. The CDR3 bases are TGTGCCAGCTCACCAAGGGGGAATCTCGACTACGAGCAGTACTTC.

In this sample, this clone turned up once. This chain links TRBV5-6 with TRBJ1-2, with a possible D match to TRBD1 (6 bases). Trimming left V 4 bases short and J 4 bases short, with 14 bases between. The germline V gene encodes CDR1 SGHDT and CDR2 YYEEEE. The CDR3 is 14 residues long. The CDR3 region has the DNA TGTGCCAGCAGCGTGCGGACAGTGGGCTATGGCTACACCTTC. This codes for CASSVRTVGYGYTF.

The chain couples TRBV4-1 to TRBJ1-5; 10 bases align to TRBD1. V shed 1 base, J shed 0 bases, and the junction held 6 bases outside the gene matches. In germline, CDR1 is MGHRA, CDR2 YSYEKL. The CDR3 runs 18 residues. The CDR3 DNA reads TGCGCCAGCAGCCAAGGGGACAGGGGCTACTATAGCAATCAGCCCCAGCATTTT. Its protein is CASSQGDRGYYSNQPQHF.

The gene calls are TRBV19 and TRBJ1-2; weak D call: TRBD1 (6 bases). V lost 5 bases and J lost 3, with 13 bases in between. This CDR3 region has 14 residues. Germline CDR1 LNHDA, CDR2 SQIVND (reference sequence). CDR3 residues: CASSPGQPDYGYTF. DNA for the CDR3: TGTGCCAGTAGTCCCGGACAGCCGGACTATGGCTACACCTTC.

This clone has just a few counts. This chain joins TRBV12-5 and TRBJ2-4; perhaps TRBD1 as D (6 bases). Germline V CDR1 and CDR2: LGHNT, FRNRAP. The CDR3 is 16 residues long. V was pared by 3 bases and J by 1 base, with 13 bases between. The CDR3 nucleotides read TGTGCTAGTGGTTTTGGGGACATACAGGCCAAAAACATTCAGTACTTC. As protein: CASGFGDIQAKNIQYF.